Sequencing of this TCR beta chain was carried out in a study of blood T cell repertoires in COVID-19. Overall study context: Donors in the United States, Italy and Spain gave samples during acute or convalescent COVID-19. PBMCs, B-cell-depleted T cells, or T cells were the source of the cDNA or gDNA that made up the material.

The sample holds a few counts of this clone. Sequencing was performed with immunoSEQ multiplex PCR; in TCRdb, only in-frame clones are kept and a portion is missing. The table has about 220,000 clones, more than 70% seen once. Sequencing was done on a sample of peripheral blood. This clonotype was obtained from a human donor in a cohort sampled during active COVID-19.

In nucleotides, the CDR3 is TGCGCCAGCAGCTTGGGGGGGGGACCCGGCTTTAATGAGCAGTTCTTC. Protein product: CASSLGGGPGFNEQFF. The chain uses TRBV5-1 and TRBJ2-1; 7 nucleotides line up with TRBD2. Germline CDR1 SGHRS, CDR2 YFSETQ. The V segment lost 0 bases and the J segment 7 bases; nucleotides outside the gene matches: 10. The CDR3 has 16 amino acids.